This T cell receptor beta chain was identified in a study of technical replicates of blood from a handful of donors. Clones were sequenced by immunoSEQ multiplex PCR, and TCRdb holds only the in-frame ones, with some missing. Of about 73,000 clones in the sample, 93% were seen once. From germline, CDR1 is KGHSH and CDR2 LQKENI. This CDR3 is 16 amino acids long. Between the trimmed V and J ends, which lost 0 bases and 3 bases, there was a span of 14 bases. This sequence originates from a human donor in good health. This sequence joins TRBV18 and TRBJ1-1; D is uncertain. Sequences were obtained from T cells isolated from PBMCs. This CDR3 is CASSPPPLGSYTEAFF. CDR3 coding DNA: TGTGCCAGCTCACCACCGCCCCTTGGGAGTTACACTGAAGCTTTCTTT.